This T cell receptor beta chain stems from a study of quantifying T cell responses using KT2 cells. Looking at the study overall: Reverse transcription used primers in the TCR alpha and beta constant regions.

An oligo carrying a UMI was ligated to the cDNA 3' end. First-round PCR used 4 to 5 cycles and beta primers RC1.1 and RC1.2 covering TRBC1 and TRBC2. TCRdb independently ran MiXCR on the UMI-ligation and nested PCR reads; one entry per CDR3 protein. The sample carries just under 50,000 distinct CDR3 sequences, around a tenth recorded once. Study-wide results and caveats: The number of KT2 alpha and beta sequences was a linear function of input KT2 cells. Very high KT2 spike-in numbers caused saturation in KT2 sequence detection.

Trimming took 5 bases from V and 0 from J, leaving 9 bases between them. The germline V gene encodes CDR1 SGHRS and CDR2 YFSETQ. This CDR3 has 14 amino acids. This clonotype was observed a few times. The antigen remains unidentified. The sample is PBMC spiked with counted cells of clone KT2. Fixed numbers of PBMC received varying amounts of KT2 cells. Sequencing was done on a sample of PBMCs spiked with cells of the T cell clone KT2. This chain joins TRBV5-1 and TRBJ1-3; unclear D gene. The TCR was taken from a human donor. The CDR3 DNA reads TGCGCCAGCAGAAACAGAAACTCTGGAAACACCATATATTTT. It encodes CASRNRNSGNTIYF. Filled out from reference TRBV5-1 and TRBJ1-3, the complete variable domain reads KAGVTQTPRYLIKTRGQQVTLSCSPISGHRSVSWYQQTPGQGLQFLFEYFSETQRNKGNFPGRFSGRQFSNSRSEMNVSTLELGDSALYLCASRNRNSGNTIYFGEGSWLTVV.